Shown below are 29 T cell receptor beta chains from a single sample sequenced in a study of response to subunit inactivated influenza vaccine. MiXCR, applied by TCRdb to the RT-PCR reads, yields one record per CDR3 protein. This table holds some 500,000 distinct CDR3 sequences, roughly 13% found once. The sample consisted of PBMCs from blood, taken 45 days after vaccination. Source of these receptors: a man over 45 who received an inactivated influenza vaccine.

The rearrangement joins TRBV6-1 to TRBJ2-7; 9 bases align to TRBD1. With V trimmed by 7 bases and J by 3 bases, 4 bases remained unmatched. The V gene's germline CDR1 is MNHNS and CDR2 SASEGT. The CDR3 runs 13 residues. The CDR3: CASKRDRDYEQYF. CDR3 in DNA: TGTGCCAGCAAAAGGGACAGGGACTACGAGCAGTACTTC.

This clonotype appeared a few times. The V and J genes are TRBV10-3 and TRBJ2-7, with a weak D call TRBD2 (5 bases). The V gene lost 4 bases and the J gene lost 1 base, with 8 bases spanning the gap. The CDR3 is made up of 13 amino acids. From germline, CDR1 is ENHRY and CDR2 SYGVKD. CDR3 coding DNA: TGTGCCATCAGTGGGCGGGTGTCCTACGAGCAGTACTTC. Amino acids: CAISGRVSYEQYF.

This clonotype was detected only once. The J gene is TRBJ2-7, the V gene TRBV27; 8 bases line up with TRBD1. With 8 bases clipped from V and 7 bases from J, the junction kept 10 bases outside the gene matches. CDR3 size: 13 residues. Germline CDR1 and CDR2: MNHEY and SMNVEV (reference sequence). The CDR3 nucleotides read TGTGCCAGCTCTCGGGCAGGGGGCCGGGAGCAGTACTTC. Translation: CASSRAGGREQYF.

This clonotype was seen a handful of times. This sequence joins TRBV11-1 and TRBJ2-3, with 14 nucleotides matching TRBD2. With 0 bases clipped from V and 2 bases from J, the junction kept 7 bases outside the gene matches. The CDR3 is made up of 19 amino acids. CDR1 and CDR2 (germline): SGHAT, FQDESV (reference sequence). CDR3 sequence (DNA): TGTGCCAGCAGCTTAGCGTGGGGACTAGCGGGAGATGACACAGATACGCAGTATTTT. It yields the protein CASSLAWGLAGDDTDTQYF.

This clonotype was picked up many times. The gene calls are TRBV5-1 and TRBJ2-7; TRBD1 agrees at 9 bases. After removal of 3 bases from V and 0 bases from J, the junction contained 4 bases not matched to a gene. Looked up from germline, CDR1 is SGHRS and CDR2 is YFSETQ. This CDR3 has 15 residues. In DNA, the CDR3 is TGCGCCAGCAGCTACGGACAGGGGTCCTCCTACGAGCAGTACTTC. It codes for CASSYGQGSSYEQYF.

The genes are TRBV27 and TRBJ2-1; TRBD1 agrees at 9 bases. CDR1 MNHEY and CDR2 SMNVEV come from the germline V gene (reference sequence). Trimming cost V 9 bases and J 6 bases; bases outside gene matches: 15. The length of the CDR3 is 16 residues. CDR3 in amino acids: CASNSDAGQGSNEQFF. CDR3 sequence (DNA): TGTGCCAGTAATTCGGACGCGGGACAGGGAAGCAATGAGCAGTTCTTC.

V and J are TRBV20-1 and TRBJ2-1; possibly TRBD1 for D (6 bases). The CDR3 loop spans 17 amino acids. Germline CDR1 is DFQATT and CDR2 is SNEGSKA (reference sequence). Trimming left V 0 bases short and J 7 bases short, with 22 bases between. As DNA, the CDR3 is TGCAGTGCTAGAGATTCGACAGGCCCAGGCTCGGGAAATGAGCAGTTCTTC. Its translation is CSARDSTGPGSGNEQFF.

This clonotype was recorded at least ten times. This rearrangement joins TRBV10-3 to TRBJ2-1, with a weak D call TRBD2 (5 bases). Germline V gives CDR1 ENHRY, CDR2 SYGVKD. V shed 0 bases and J shed 6 bases, with 9 bases lying between them. CDR3 length: 14 amino acids. The CDR3 protein is CAISESKLVNEQFF. In nucleotides, the CDR3 is TGTGCCATCAGTGAGTCGAAACTAGTCAATGAGCAGTTCTTC.

This clonotype was found a few times. The chain is built from TRBV6-2 or TRBV6-3 and TRBJ2-1, with 11 nucleotides matching TRBD2. The length of the CDR3 is 17 residues. Trimming took 5 bases from V and 8 from J; bases not matched to a gene: 14. Looked up from germline, CDR1 is MNHEY and CDR2 is SVGEGT. In nucleotides, the CDR3 is TGTGCCAGCAGTGGTCGACTAGCGGGATTAGGGTTCGATGAGCAGTTCTTC. As protein: CASSGRLAGLGFDEQFF.

CDR3 nucleotide sequence: TGTGCCAGCACCAGGGAAGTCGCTGGGGCCAACGTCCTGACTTTC. It yields the protein CASTREVAGANVLTF. This chain joins TRBV7-2 and TRBJ2-6, with a tentative D call TRBD1 (5 bases). V gave up 7 bases and J gave up 2 bases, with 12 bases separating them. Germline V gene sequence: CDR1 SGHTA, CDR2 FQGNSA. The CDR3 contains 15 residues.

This clonotype turned up a few times. The chain joins TRBV7-6 to TRBJ2-2, with D unresolved. Trimming took 5 bases from V and 6 from J, leaving 13 bases between them. Looked up from germline, CDR1 is SGHVS and CDR2 is FNYEAQ. The CDR3 loop spans 14 amino acids. The CDR3 DNA follows: TGTGCCAGCAGCCCTGCTTCTCTGTCCGGGGAGCTGTTTTTT. Translation gives CASSPASLSGELFF.

CDR3 residues: CASSLVTGGRETQYF. In nucleotides, the CDR3 is TGTGCCAGCAGCTTAGTGACAGGGGGGAGAGAGACCCAGTACTTC. The chain recombines TRBV11-2 with TRBJ2-5; 9 bases are shared with TRBD1. V shed 1 base, J shed 4 bases, and the junction held 4 bases outside the gene matches. Germline loops: CDR1 SGHAT, CDR2 FQNNGV. This CDR3 comprises 15 residues.

This sequence joins TRBV5-4 and TRBJ2-1; D gene unclear. CDR1 is SGHNT and CDR2 is YYREEE in the germline V gene (reference sequence). Deletions cut 4 bases from V and 9 bases from J, with 14 bases between. The CDR3 loop spans 13 amino acids. CDR3 loop: CASSPGVLSEQFF. The CDR3 DNA sequence: TGTGCCAGCAGCCCTGGGGTCCTCAGTGAGCAGTTCTTC.

This clonotype has only a few counts. This sequence joins TRBV27 and TRBJ2-5, with TRBD2 matching over 8 bases. Per germline, CDR1 MNHEY and CDR2 SMNVEV (reference sequence). After removal of 3 bases from V and 3 bases from J, the junction contained 6 bases not matched to a gene. The CDR3 extends over 15 amino acids. The DNA for the CDR3 is TGTGCCAGCAGTTTTACAGGGCGGGGGGAAGAGACCCAGTACTTC. It specifies CASSFTGRGEETQYF.

This clonotype has more than one count but fewer than ten. The chain links TRBV5-1 to TRBJ2-7; unclear D gene. The CDR3 sequence is 16 residues long. Looked up from germline, CDR1 is SGHRS and CDR2 is YFSETQ. The V end was cut by 3 bases, the J end by 6 bases, with 22 bases between. The CDR3 region is CASSSLPQVKISEQYF. CDR3 DNA sequence: TGCGCCAGCAGCTCCCTTCCGCAGGTGAAGATCTCCGAGCAGTACTTC.

This chain uses TRBV6-5 with TRBJ2-2; a weak D match, TRBD1 (6 bases). Germline CDR1 reads MNHEY; CDR2 reads SVGAGI. CDR3 size: 18 residues. Trimming pared 0 bases from V and 6 bases from J, leaving 20 bases between. Here the CDR3 reads CASSYSSGVGAFSGELFF. CDR3 in DNA: TGTGCCAGCAGTTACTCTAGTGGGGTGGGGGCGTTCTCCGGGGAGCTGTTTTTT.

The chain is built from TRBV10-3 and TRBJ2-5; 10 positions agree with TRBD1. The CDR3 is made up of 16 amino acids. CDR1 and CDR2 from the germline V gene are ENHRY and SYGVKD. V shed 2 bases and J 5 bases; nucleotides not matched to a gene: 8. This CDR3 reads CAISEQPGQGTETQYF. As DNA, the CDR3 is TGTGCCATCAGTGAGCAGCCGGGACAGGGGACGGAGACCCAGTACTTC.

This clonotype was seen ten or more times. This chain joins TRBV2 and TRBJ1-1; TRBD1 matches at 7 bases. With V trimmed by 7 bases and J by 0 bases, 8 bases remained unmatched. Germline V gene sequence: CDR1 SNHLY, CDR2 FYNNEI. CDR3 size: 15 residues. CDR3 sequence: CASKKGTAMNTEAFF. CDR3 DNA sequence: TGTGCCAGCAAAAAGGGGACAGCAATGAACACTGAAGCTTTCTTT.

The chain employs TRBV12-3 or TRBV12-4 and TRBJ2-5, with 11 nucleotides matching TRBD2. The CDR3 is made up of 15 amino acids. J lost 5 bases, V lost 5 bases, and 7 bases had no gene match. This chain's CDR3 is CASSREASGGETQYF. CDR3 sequence (DNA): TGTGCCAGCAGTAGGGAGGCTAGCGGGGGGGAGACCCAGTACTTC.

A word on this clonotype: The junction does not match germline at one end; this may be a read error. The V call is TRBV7-2, the J call TRBJ2-3; 7 bases are a match to TRBD1. CDR1 SGHTA and CDR2 FQGNSA come from the germline V gene. The CDR3 is 15 residues long. The DNA of the CDR3 is TGTGGCAGCAGCTTAGGGGACAGAACCACAGATACGCAGTATTTT. The encoded protein is CGSSLGDRTTDTQYF.

In its sample, this clonotype was seen many times. The chain carries TRBV28 and TRBJ2-1; 8 nucleotides align to TRBD2. V trimming: 2 bases; J trimming: 7 bases; junction bases outside the gene matches: 13. The CDR3 covers 17 residues. In germline, CDR1 is MDHEN, CDR2 SYDVKM. CDR3 nucleotide sequence: TGTGCCAGCAGTTTAACCCCCTCGGGCGGGAGGTCTAATGAGCAGTTCTTC. It specifies CASSLTPSGGRSNEQFF.

This clonotype was detected ten times or more. The V and J genes are TRBV5-6 and TRBJ2-5; TRBD2 matches at 11 bases. Trimming removed 0 bases from V and 4 bases from J; junction bases left unmatched: 5. Germline V gene lookup returns CDR1 SGHDT and CDR2 YYEEEE. The CDR3 spans 16 residues. Written as DNA, the CDR3 is TGTGCCAGCAGCTTGGTGACTAGCGGGATGGGAGAGACCCAGTACTTC. The encoded protein is CASSLVTSGMGETQYF.

This clonotype has a handful of counts. This CDR3 is CASSKKQPGFGSGANVLTF. CDR3 nucleotide sequence: TGCGCCAGCAGCAAAAAACAACCAGGTTTCGGGTCTGGGGCCAACGTCCTGACTTTC. The gene calls are TRBV5-1 and TRBJ2-6; no reliable D call. The CDR3 runs to 19 residues. CDR1 SGHRS and CDR2 YFSETQ come from the germline V gene. V lost 4 bases and J lost 1, with 21 bases in between.

The chain carries TRBV9 and TRBJ2-5, with 15 positions matching TRBD2. The CDR3 extends over 16 amino acids. Trimming at V came to 3 bases and at J to 5 bases, leaving 5 bases not matched to a gene. Germline CDR1 and CDR2: SGDLS and YYNGEE. CDR3 residues: CASSGGLAGGQETQYF. The CDR3 DNA reads TGTGCCAGCAGCGGGGGACTAGCGGGGGGCCAGGAGACCCAGTACTTC.

This clonotype was observed many times. This rearrangement joins TRBV7-2 to TRBJ1-1; a weak D match, TRBD1 (6 bases). Between the trimmed V and J ends, which lost 0 bases and 1 base, there was a span of 9 bases. This CDR3 contains 15 residues. Germline CDR1 and CDR2: SGHTA and FQGNSA. The CDR3 loop is CASSLAGTQNTEAFF. CDR3 in DNA: TGTGCCAGCAGCTTAGCGGGGACACAGAACACTGAAGCTTTCTTT.

This clonotype appeared a few times. The chain is built from TRBV7-2 and TRBJ2-7; possible D gene TRBD1, 6 bases. The V end was cut by 2 bases, the J end by 6 bases, with 14 bases between. This CDR3 spans 14 amino acids. Germline CDR1 is SGHTA and CDR2 is FQGNSA. CDR3 sequence: CASSLTGITGEQYF. CDR3 in DNA: TGTGCCAGCAGCTTAACAGGGATAACGGGCGAGCAGTACTTC.

The V call is TRBV20-1, the J call TRBJ2-7; TRBD2 aligns across 8 bases. The CDR3 length is 13 residues. CDR1 and CDR2 from the germline V gene are DFQATT and SNEGSKA (reference sequence). Unmatched junction bases numbered 3, after V lost 2 bases and J lost 3 bases. CDR3 DNA: TGCAGTGCTAGACCCAGCGGGAGCTACGAGCAGTACTTC. This codes for CSARPSGSYEQYF.

This clonotype occurred a few times. The chain uses TRBV10-3 and TRBJ1-5, with D possibly TRBD1 on 5 matching bases. Germline CDR1 reads ENHRY; CDR2 reads SYGVKD. This CDR3 has 13 residues. V dropped 4 bases and J dropped 1 base, with 5 bases sitting between them. Here the CDR3 reads CAISAGSNQPQHF. CDR3 bases: TGTGCCATCAGTGCAGGGAGCAATCAGCCCCAGCATTTT.

There are a few counts of this clonotype. The chain employs TRBV20-1 and TRBJ2-7; 7 nucleotides match TRBD1. The junction had 7 bases not matched to a gene; V was cut back by 5 bases and J by 0 bases. Germline V gives CDR1 DFQATT, CDR2 SNEGSKA (reference sequence). The CDR3 consists of 14 residues. The CDR3 sequence: CSAPEGASSYEQYF. DNA for the CDR3: TGCAGTGCTCCCGAGGGGGCGAGCTCCTACGAGCAGTACTTC.